The clone carrying this T cell receptor beta chain was seen at least ten times. Its cognate antigen is unknown. Time point given: newly diagnosed GD, antithyroid drugs for less than 3 months. PBMC RNA was the source of the TCR library. Investigators prepared the TCR beta libraries by applying iRepertoire HTBI primers and Arm-PCR of CDR3 regions. TCRdb reprocessed the multiplex PCR reads with MiXCR, giving one entry per CDR3 protein. Among some 560,000 distinct CDR3 sequences, about 16% were seen once, and the ten largest hold approximately 25%. The source of the sample is a study of regulatory T cells in long-lasting Graves disease. Notes on the study in general: More public clonotypes were shared by persistent patients (fewer than 3,000) than by new patients (about 1,000). When disease was persistent, TRBV28, TRBJ1-2 and TRBJ2-5 were the favored segments.

The V gene's germline CDR1 is SGHNT and CDR2 YENEEA. Trimming stripped 5 bases from V and 2 bases from J, with 13 bases between. The CDR3 is 14 residues long. The same sample was also used in a study of T cells in Graves' hyperthyroidism and ophthalmopathy. From that second work: In patients aged 18 to 65, hyperthyroidism was newly diagnosed, with duration under 2 months. Most thyroid clonotypes expanded above 0.001 appeared in blood too.

This chain links TRBV11-3 with TRBJ2-7; D might be TRBD2 (7 bases). Sequenced material: peripheral blood mononuclear cells (PBMCs), taken at new diagnosis, from a patient treated with antithyroid drugs. The receptor comes from a woman aged 35 to 59 with Graves disease. In DNA form, the CDR3 reads TGTGCCAGCAGCAACCAGGGGACTACCTACGAGCAGTACTTC. Its translation is CASSNQGTTYEQYF.